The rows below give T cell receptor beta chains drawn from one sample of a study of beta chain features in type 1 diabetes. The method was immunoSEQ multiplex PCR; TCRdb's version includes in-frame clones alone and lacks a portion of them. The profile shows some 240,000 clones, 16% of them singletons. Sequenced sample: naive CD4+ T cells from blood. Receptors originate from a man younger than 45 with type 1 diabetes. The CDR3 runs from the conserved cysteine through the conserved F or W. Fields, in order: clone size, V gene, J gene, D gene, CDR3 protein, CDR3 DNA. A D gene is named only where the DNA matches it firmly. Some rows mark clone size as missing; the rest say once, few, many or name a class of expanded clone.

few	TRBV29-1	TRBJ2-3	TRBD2	CSAGLAERDTQYF	TGCAGCGCTGGACTAGCGGAGCGAGATACGCAGTATTTT
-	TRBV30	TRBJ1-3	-	CAWSSASGGTIYF	TGTGCCTGGAGTTCTGCGAGTGGGGGCACCATATATTTT
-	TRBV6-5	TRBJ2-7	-	CASRDEGSHEQYF	TGTGCCAGCAGGGACGAGGGAAGCCACGAGCAGTACTTC
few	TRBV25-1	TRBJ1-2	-	CASSGISNYGYTF	TGTGCCAGCAGTGGTATATCTAACTATGGCTACACCTTC
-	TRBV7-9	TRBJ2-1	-	CASSPPGRPYNEQFF	TGTGCCAGCAGCCCCCCAGGGCGCCCCTACAATGAGCAGTTCTTC
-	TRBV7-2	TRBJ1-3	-	CASSLLYSGNTIYF	TGTGCCAGCAGCTTGCTATACTCTGGAAACACCATATATTTT
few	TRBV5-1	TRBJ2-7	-	CASSGITPYEQYF	TGCGCCAGCAGTGGGATCACCCCCTACGAGCAGTACTTC
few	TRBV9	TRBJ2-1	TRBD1	CATTGTGAQEQFF	TGTGCCACCACGGGGACAGGGGCACAAGAGCAGTTCTTC
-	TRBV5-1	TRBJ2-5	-	CASSLSGRETQYF	TGCGCCAGCAGCTTAAGTGGGCGGGAGACCCAGTACTTC
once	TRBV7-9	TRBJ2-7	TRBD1	CASSPNRDSNYEQYF	TGTGCCAGCAGTCCAAACAGGGACAGCAACTACGAGCAGTACTTC
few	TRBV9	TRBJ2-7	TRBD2	CASSPNPGLVTIYEQYF	TGTGCCAGCAGCCCAAATCCGGGACTAGTCACAATCTACGAGCAGTACTTC
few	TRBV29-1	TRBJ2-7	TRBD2	CSVGPPGGRAYEQYF	TGCAGCGTTGGCCCCCCGGGCGGGAGGGCATACGAGCAGTACTTC
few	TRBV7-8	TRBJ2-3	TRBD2	CASGLAGVDTQYF	TGTGCCAGCGGACTAGCGGGAGTAGATACGCAGTATTTT
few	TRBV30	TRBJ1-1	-	CAWRGNEAFF	TGTGCCTGGAGGGGGAATGAAGCTTTCTTT
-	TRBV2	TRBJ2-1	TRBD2	CASTPTSGSVGEQFF	TGTGCCAGCACCCCGACTAGCGGGAGTGTCGGTGAGCAGTTCTTC
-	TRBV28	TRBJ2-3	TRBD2	CASSLGGKDTQYF	TGTGCCAGCAGCCTGGGGGGGAAAGATACGCAGTATTTT
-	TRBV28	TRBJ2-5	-	CASSFREETQYF	TGTGCCAGCAGTTTCAGGGAGGAGACCCAGTACTTC
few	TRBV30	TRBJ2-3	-	CAWGSGQSTDTQYF	TGTGCCTGGGGGAGCGGCCAAAGCACAGATACGCAGTATTTT
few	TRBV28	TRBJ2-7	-	CASSRGAAHYEQYF	TGTGCCAGCAGTCGAGGGGCAGCGCACTACGAGCAGTACTTC
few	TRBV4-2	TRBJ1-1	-	CASSPQLNTEAFF	TGTGCCAGCAGCCCACAGCTGAACACTGAAGCTTTCTTT
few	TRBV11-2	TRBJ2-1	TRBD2	CASSLVGTSGTYNEQFF	TGTGCCAGCAGCTTAGTCGGTACTAGCGGGACTTACAATGAGCAGTTCTTC
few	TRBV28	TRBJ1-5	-	CASSFNQPQHF	TGTGCCAGCAGTTTTAATCAGCCCCAGCATTTT
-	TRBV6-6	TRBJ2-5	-	CASKPEQETQYF	TGTGCCAGTAAGCCAGAACAAGAGACCCAGTACTTC
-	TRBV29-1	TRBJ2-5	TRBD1	CSVGTALQETQYF	TGCAGCGTGGGGACAGCACTCCAAGAGACCCAGTACTTC
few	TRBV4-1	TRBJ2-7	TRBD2	CASSGLASGYEQYF	TGCGCCAGCAGCGGACTAGCATCGGGGTACGAGCAGTACTTC
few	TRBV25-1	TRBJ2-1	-	CASSEYKRVSYNEQFF	TGTGCCAGCAGTGAATATAAACGCGTCTCCTACAATGAGCAGTTCTTC
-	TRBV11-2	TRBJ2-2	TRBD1	CASSLHGQGYTGELFF	TGTGCCAGCAGCCTCCACGGACAGGGCTACACCGGGGAGCTGTTTTTT
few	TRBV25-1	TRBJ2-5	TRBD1	CASSDRGQDQETQYF	TGTGCCAGCAGCGACAGGGGGCAGGACCAAGAGACCCAGTACTTC
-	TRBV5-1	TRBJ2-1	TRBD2	CASSLAASGSLPFF	TGCGCCAGCAGCTTGGCAGCTAGCGGGAGTCTTCCGTTCTTC
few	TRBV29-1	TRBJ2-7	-	CSAGTAYEQYF	TGCAGCGCCGGGACCGCCTACGAGCAGTACTTC
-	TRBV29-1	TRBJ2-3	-	CSVDPGTDTQYF	TGCAGCGTTGATCCAGGGACCGATACGCAGTATTTT
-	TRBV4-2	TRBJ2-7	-	CASSTVSYEQYF	TGTGCCAGTTCGACAGTCTCCTACGAGCAGTACTTC
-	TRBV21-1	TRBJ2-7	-	CASSKVDSNYEQYF	TGTGCCAGCAGCAAAGTCGACAGCAACTACGAGCAGTACTTC
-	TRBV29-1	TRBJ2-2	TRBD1	CSGGTANTGELFF	TGCAGCGGTGGGACAGCGAACACCGGGGAGCTGTTTTTT
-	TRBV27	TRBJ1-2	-	CASSPRVNYGYTF	TGTGCCAGCAGTCCAAGGGTTAACTATGGCTACACCTTC
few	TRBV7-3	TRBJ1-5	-	CASSLSSGNQPQHF	TGTGCCAGCAGCTTAAGTTCCGGGAATCAGCCCCAGCATTTT
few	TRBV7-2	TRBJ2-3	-	CASSLDRFTDTQYF	TGTGCCAGCAGCTTAGATCGGTTCACAGATACGCAGTATTTT
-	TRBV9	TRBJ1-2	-	CASSTEPGGYGYTF	TGTGCCAGCAGCACCGAACCGGGCGGCTATGGCTACACCTTC
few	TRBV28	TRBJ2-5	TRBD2	CASSPRTSGALQETQYF	TGTGCCAGCAGTCCCAGGACTAGCGGGGCCCTCCAAGAGACCCAGTACTTC
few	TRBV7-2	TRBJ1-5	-	CASSETSNQPQHF	TGTGCCAGCTCCGAGACCAGCAATCAGCCCCAGCATTTT
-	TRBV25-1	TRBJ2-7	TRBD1	CASIRTGGYEQYF	TGTGCCAGCATACGGACAGGGGGTTACGAGCAGTACTTC
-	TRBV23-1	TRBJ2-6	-	CASSQSVGRSYSGANVLTF	TGCGCCAGCAGTCAATCCGTCGGCAGGTCTTACTCTGGGGCCAACGTCCTGACTTTC
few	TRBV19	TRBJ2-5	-	CASKGPPAGETQYF	TGTGCCAGTAAAGGGCCCCCGGCGGGAGAGACCCAGTACTTC
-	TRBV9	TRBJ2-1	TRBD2	CASSVLSGSSYNEQFF	TGTGCCAGCAGCGTACTTAGCGGGAGTTCATACAATGAGCAGTTCTTC
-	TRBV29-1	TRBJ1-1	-	CSVAGRTNTEAFF	TGCAGCGTGGCAGGGAGGACGAACACTGAAGCTTTCTTT
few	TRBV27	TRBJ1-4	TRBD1	CASSLSAEGAAGKLFF	TGTGCCAGCAGTTTATCGGCGGAGGGGGCTGCGGGAAAACTGTTTTTT
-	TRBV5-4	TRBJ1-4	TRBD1	CASSADRVEKLFF	TGTGCCAGCAGCGCGGACAGGGTTGAAAAACTGTTTTTT
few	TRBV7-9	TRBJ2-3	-	CASSFPGVDTQYF	TGTGCCAGCAGCTTTCCAGGGGTGGATACGCAGTATTTT
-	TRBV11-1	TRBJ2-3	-	CASSQSDTQYF	TGTGCCAGTAGTCAATCCGATACGCAGTATTTT
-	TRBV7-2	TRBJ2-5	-	CASSSIRGSETQYF	TGTGCCAGCAGCTCGATTAGGGGTTCGGAGACCCAGTACTTC
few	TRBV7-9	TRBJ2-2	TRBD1	CASTLQGARTGELFF	TGTGCCAGCACCTTACAGGGGGCGAGGACCGGGGAGCTGTTTTTT
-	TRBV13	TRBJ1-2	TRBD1	CASSFGQVEGYTF	TGTGCCAGCAGCTTTGGACAGGTCGAGGGCTACACCTTC
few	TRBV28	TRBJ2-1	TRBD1	CASSLGGTGGYNEQFF	TGTGCCAGCAGTTTAGGGGGGACAGGGGGTTACAATGAGCAGTTCTTC
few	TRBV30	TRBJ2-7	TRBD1	CAWSVQGAYEQYF	TGTGCCTGGAGTGTGCAGGGGGCCTACGAGCAGTACTTC